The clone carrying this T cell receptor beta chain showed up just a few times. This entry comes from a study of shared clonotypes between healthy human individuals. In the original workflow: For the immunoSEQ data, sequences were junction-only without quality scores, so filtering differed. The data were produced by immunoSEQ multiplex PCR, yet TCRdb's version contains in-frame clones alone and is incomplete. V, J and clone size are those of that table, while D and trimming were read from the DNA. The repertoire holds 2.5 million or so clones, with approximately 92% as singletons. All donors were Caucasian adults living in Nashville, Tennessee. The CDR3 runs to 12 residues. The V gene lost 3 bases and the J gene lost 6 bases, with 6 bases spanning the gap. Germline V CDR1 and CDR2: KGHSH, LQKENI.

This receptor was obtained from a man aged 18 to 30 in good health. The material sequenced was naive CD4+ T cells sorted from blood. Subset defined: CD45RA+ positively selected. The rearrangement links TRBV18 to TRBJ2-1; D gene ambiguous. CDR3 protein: CASSPIGNEQFF. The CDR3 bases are TGTGCCAGCTCACCGATCGGCAATGAGCAGTTCTTC.